This is a list of T cell receptor beta chains from one sample in a study of T cell changes during pregnancy in multiple sclerosis. Sequencing was performed with immunoSEQ multiplex PCR; in TCRdb, only in-frame clones are kept and a portion is missing. This table holds around 37,000 clones, 90% to 95% found once. Sequenced here: CD8+ T cells from peripheral blood mononuclear cells, sampled in the second trimester of pregnancy. The receptors come from a female donor with multiple sclerosis, enrolled in a pregnancy study. Each CDR3 is given with its conserved first and last residue. The D gene is left open where the match is weak. Size tells how often a clone was seen (once, few, many) or the class of an expanded clone, and some rows leave it out.

v_call	j_call	d_call	clone_size	cdr3_aa	cdr3_nt
TRBV2	TRBJ1-2	NA	NA	CASQSGGAWGYTF	TGTGCCAGCCAGTCCGGAGGAGCTTGGGGCTACACCTTC
TRBV11-3	TRBJ2-1	TRBD2	NA	CASSLAPGGGKEQFF	TGTGCCAGCAGCTTAGCCCCGGGGGGGGGTAAGGAGCAGTTCTTC
TRBV2	TRBJ2-7	NA	NA	CASAAETPYEQYF	TGTGCCAGCGCGGCAGAAACCCCCTACGAGCAGTACTTC
TRBV29-1	TRBJ1-1	NA	NA	CSVRMAESSFF	TGCAGCGTTAGAATGGCCGAATCGTCTTTCTTT
TRBV10-3	TRBJ1-1	TRBD1	NA	CAISDSDRGLAFF	TGTGCCATCAGTGACTCAGACAGGGGGCTGGCTTTCTTT
TRBV4-1	TRBJ2-5	NA	once	CASSQGNRWPQETQYF	TGCGCCAGCAGCCAGGGCAACCGATGGCCCCAAGAGACCCAGTACTTC
TRBV29-1	TRBJ2-7	NA	NA	CSVEGTTSYEQYF	TGCAGCGTTGAGGGCACCACGTCCTACGAGCAGTACTTC
TRBV10-1	TRBJ1-1	TRBD1	NA	CASSEVGQGNMNTEAFF	TGCGCCAGCAGTGAGGTTGGACAGGGGAACATGAACACTGAAGCTTTCTTT
TRBV6-1	TRBJ2-7	TRBD2	once	CASSRLADSYEQYF	TGTGCCAGCAGCCGACTAGCGGATTCCTACGAGCAGTACTTC
TRBV7-9	TRBJ1-5	TRBD1	NA	CASSSSQGASNQPQHF	TGTGCCAGCAGCTCCTCACAGGGGGCGAGCAATCAGCCCCAGCATTTT
TRBV11-2	TRBJ1-2	NA	NA	CASSSYRGGSNYGYTF	TGTGCCAGCAGCTCTTATCGGGGGGGCTCGAACTATGGCTACACCTTC
TRBV4-1	TRBJ2-7	TRBD1	NA	CASSQDGQGATYEQYF	TGCGCCAGCAGCCAAGATGGACAGGGGGCGACCTACGAGCAGTACTTC
TRBV5-1	TRBJ2-1	TRBD1	NA	CASSLDRGLWDNEQFF	TGCGCCAGCAGCTTGGACAGGGGGCTATGGGACAATGAGCAGTTCTTC
TRBV9	TRBJ2-2	NA	NA	CASMSLAGELFF	TGTGCCAGCATGTCTCTCGCCGGGGAGCTGTTTTTT
TRBV27	TRBJ2-2	NA	NA	CASAPVELNTGELFF	TGTGCCAGCGCTCCGGTGGAGCTGAACACCGGGGAGCTGTTTTTT
TRBV7-7	TRBJ2-2	TRBD2	once	CASSSLVSGGLNTGELFF	TGTGCCAGCAGCTCCCTGGTTAGCGGGGGGCTGAACACCGGGGAGCTGTTTTTT
TRBV29-1	TRBJ2-7	NA	NA	CSVEGDRSSYEQYF	TGCAGCGTTGAAGGAGACAGGAGCTCCTACGAGCAGTACTTC
TRBV15	TRBJ2-7	NA	NA	CATSGEAGTYYEQYF	TGTGCCACCAGCGGAGAGGCCGGGACATACTACGAGCAGTACTTC
TRBV7-3	TRBJ1-2	TRBD1	NA	CASSPKTGDYGYTF	TGTGCCAGCAGCCCCAAGACAGGGGACTATGGCTACACCTTC
TRBV27	TRBJ2-7	TRBD1	NA	CASTGTGGVYEQYF	TGTGCCAGCACTGGGACAGGGGGCGTCTACGAGCAGTACTTC
TRBV10-2	TRBJ1-4	TRBD1	NA	CASSDSTGIGEKLFF	TGCGCCAGCAGTGACTCGACAGGGATCGGTGAAAAACTGTTTTTT
TRBV2	TRBJ2-7	NA	NA	CASSEDLSGGRYEQYF	TGTGCCAGCAGTGAAGATTTGTCAGGGGGGAGGTACGAGCAGTACTTC
TRBV6-5	TRBJ2-1	TRBD2	NA	CASSGGGAHNEQFF	TGTGCCAGCAGCGGCGGGGGGGCCCACAATGAGCAGTTCTTC
TRBV6-6	TRBJ2-7	TRBD1	NA	CASSRTGLEEQYF	TGTGCCAGCAGTCGGACAGGGTTGGAGGAGCAGTACTTC
TRBV6-6	TRBJ2-1	NA	NA	CASSYGSEQFF	TGTGCCAGCAGTTATGGTAGTGAGCAGTTCTTC
TRBV29-1	TRBJ2-1	TRBD2	NA	CSVEGASGRRYNEQFF	TGCAGCGTTGAAGGCGCTAGCGGACGGAGATACAATGAGCAGTTCTTC
TRBV30	TRBJ1-1	NA	NA	CAWSVPYITEAFF	TGTGCCTGGAGTGTACCCTATATAACTGAAGCTTTCTTT
TRBV19	TRBJ2-7	NA	NA	CASSQDPGDYEQYF	TGTGCCAGTAGCCAAGACCCAGGGGACTACGAGCAGTACTTC
TRBV13	TRBJ2-2	TRBD1	NA	CASSLGRDRSTGELFF	TGTGCCAGCAGCTTAGGCCGGGACAGATCCACCGGGGAGCTGTTTTTT
TRBV5-8	TRBJ1-1	NA	NA	CASSSRMTGSNTEAFF	TGTGCCAGCAGCTCACGAATGACAGGATCGAACACTGAAGCTTTCTTT
TRBV7-3	TRBJ2-3	NA	NA	CASSTSVRNTQYF	TGTGCCAGCAGCACAAGCGTTCGAAATACGCAGTATTTT
TRBV27	TRBJ2-5	TRBD1	NA	CASSSKNRGGETQYF	TGTGCCAGCAGTTCCAAGAACAGGGGTGGCGAGACCCAGTACTTC
TRBV10-2	TRBJ2-3	NA	NA	CATAVASDTDTQYF	TGCGCCACCGCGGTGGCTAGCGACACAGATACGCAGTATTTT
TRBV29-1	TRBJ1-1	TRBD1	NA	CSATGMNTEAFF	TGCAGCGCGACAGGGATGAACACTGAAGCTTTCTTT
TRBV6-5	TRBJ1-5	NA	once	CASRRHENSNQPQHF	TGTGCCAGCAGACGACACGAGAATAGCAATCAGCCCCAGCATTTT
TRBV4-2	TRBJ1-5	NA	NA	CASSSRQDPAGNQPQHF	TGTGCCAGCAGCTCGCGACAGGACCCGGCAGGGAATCAGCCCCAGCATTTT
TRBV7-6	TRBJ1-2	NA	NA	CASSEYRFWDKGTIYGYTF	TGTGCCAGCAGCGAGTACAGGTTTTGGGACAAGGGGACAATTTATGGCTACACCTTC
TRBV5-6	TRBJ2-7	TRBD1	NA	CASSLESGQGADEQYF	TGTGCCAGCAGCTTGGAATCCGGACAGGGGGCCGACGAGCAGTACTTC
TRBV9	TRBJ1-4	NA	NA	CASSPALRLHEKLFF	TGTGCCAGCAGCCCCGCGTTGCGTCTTCATGAAAAACTGTTTTTT
TRBV4-1	TRBJ1-4	TRBD1	NA	CASSPIPGTGTEKLFF	TGCGCCAGCAGCCCCATCCCCGGGACAGGCACTGAAAAACTGTTTTTT
TRBV15	TRBJ2-3	NA	NA	CATSPASLSADTQYF	TGTGCCACCAGTCCTGCTAGTCTGAGCGCAGATACGCAGTATTTT
TRBV2	TRBJ2-7	TRBD2	NA	CASRALGTRYEQYF	TGTGCCAGCAGGGCCCTTGGGACTAGATACGAGCAGTACTTC
TRBV29-1	TRBJ2-5	TRBD2	NA	CSVQLQLGLERGFQETQYF	TGCAGCGTTCAACTCCAACTGGGACTAGAACGGGGCTTCCAAGAGACCCAGTACTTC
TRBV30	TRBJ2-1	NA	NA	CAWSESPGLNEQFF	TGTGCCTGGAGTGAGAGTCCAGGGTTAAATGAGCAGTTCTTC